This T cell receptor beta chain is drawn from a study of cytomegalovirus exposure and HLA in healthy donors. The PCR ran on 60 Vbeta and 13 Jbeta primers. Sequencing used immunoSEQ multiplex PCR; TCRdb keeps in-frame clones, though not all of them. This repertoire includes under 200,000 clones. CDR1 MNHNS and CDR2 SASEGT come from the germline V gene. This CDR3 contains 16 residues. Trimming stripped 3 bases from V and 3 bases from J, with 18 bases between. As concerns this clone: Its antigen is unidentified.

Study-wide results and caveats: DRB1 had the most TCR associations and HLA-C the fewest, a later analysis found, with rates varying by HLA locus. Immune exposure data for these donors was limited to CMV serostatus. A prior analysis recorded that most TCR beta V segments were productive about 87% or about 30% of the time.

Specimen: PBMCs. The chain uses TRBV6-1 and TRBJ2-7, with no clear D. This receptor was taken from a woman aged 18-30 years in good health and CMV-seropositive. The CDR3 sequence: CASSEGPPSSGYEQYF. CDR3 DNA: TGTGCCAGCAGTGAGGGCCCCCCCTCAAGTGGCTACGAGCAGTACTTC.